The clone carrying this T cell receptor (beta chain) was counted many times. As yet, its antigen is unknown. The source of the sample is a study of CD8 T cells in ankylosing spondylitis. Study conclusions and caveats: A TCR beta motif of eight highly homologous variants appeared characteristic of ankylosing spondylitis blood.

The CDR3 consists of 16 residues. V was pared by 4 bases and J by 7 bases, with 12 bases of the junction left unmatched. The germline gives CDR1 SGHRS, CDR2 YFSETQ. TCRdb passed the 5' RACE reads through MiXCR, listing each CDR3 protein once. The profile covers approximately 300,000 distinct CDR3 sequences, with 7% to 9% appearing a single time and just over 14% taken by the ten largest. The clonotype was recovered from a male donor with ankylosing spondylitis. The source material was blood, either unsorted or a sorted T cell fraction (not recorded which). This rearrangement joins TRBV5-1 to TRBJ2-1; 9 bases map to TRBD2. This CDR3 reads CASSSRSGRIGNEQFF. In DNA, the CDR3 is TGCGCCAGCAGCAGTCGTAGCGGGAGAATTGGTAATGAGCAGTTCTTC.